This T cell receptor (beta chain) appears in the sequencing data of a study of blood T cells in healthy people across ages. The CDR3 contains 14 residues. The germline CDR1 and CDR2 sequences are MGHRA and YSYEKL. V was clipped by 1 base and J by 8 bases, with 12 bases between them. On this clonotype: It is likely a read error, because the conserved phenylalanine at the end of the CDR3 is missing.

Primers used in a second PCR of roughly 6 to 11 cycles were a sample-barcoded 5' primer and a J-beta primer mix. TCRdb redid the calling of the 5' RACE reads with MiXCR, one entry per CDR3 protein. The sample has more than 750,000 distinct CDR3 sequences, about 28% seen once; the top ten hold 9.5% to 13%. The sample was also linked to a second study, of T cells of mothers and their children. Per that paper: Several million TCR beta reads per child versus over 9 million per mother.

The chain employs TRBV4-1 and TRBJ2-1, with TRBD1 as a possible D gene (5 bases). Source material: blood. The sequence came from a middle-aged woman in good health. CDR3 nucleotide sequence: TGCGCCAGCAGCCAAGGGGCAGGGCCGGATGAGCAGTTCATC. It specifies CASSQGAGPDEQFI.